The next 23 T cell receptor beta chains were all read from a single sample in a study of blood T cell repertoires in COVID-19. TCRdb keeps only in-frame clones here, not all; method: immunoSEQ multiplex PCR. The table includes 150,000 or so clones, about 92% detected once. The specimen was peripheral blood. The receptor set was obtained from a young man with COVID-19, enrolled during active disease.

The rearrangement joins TRBV19 to TRBJ1-1; D is ambiguous. V lost 5 bases, J lost 4 bases, and 14 bases lay in between. Germline V gene lookup returns CDR1 LNHDA and CDR2 SQIVND (reference sequence). This CDR3 contains 14 residues. The CDR3 region is CASSLGYNPTEAFF. The CDR3 nucleotides are TGTGCCAGTAGTCTCGGGTACAACCCCACTGAAGCTTTCTTT.

This chain uses TRBV18 with TRBJ2-3; 7 bases are a match to TRBD1. This CDR3 region has 16 residues. Germline assignment: CDR1 KGHSH and CDR2 LQKENI. The V and J ends lost 2 bases and 4 bases, in that order; junction bases with no gene match: 9. The CDR3 reads CASSPSEGAIADTQYF. The DNA for the CDR3 is TGTGCCAGCTCACCATCAGAGGGGGCCATCGCAGATACGCAGTATTTT.

The chain employs TRBV27 and TRBJ2-2, with no clear D. The V end lost 3 bases, the J end lost 7 bases, and 9 bases lay between the germline ends. Germline V CDR1 and CDR2: MNHEY, SMNVEV (reference sequence). The CDR3 is made up of 13 amino acids. CDR3 sequence: CASSLSRHGELFF. As DNA, the CDR3 is TGTGCCAGCAGTTTGTCTAGGCACGGGGAGCTGTTTTTT.

The CDR3 here is CASSVGRGETQYF. CDR3 nucleotide sequence: TGTGCCAGCAGCGTCGGGAGGGGAGAGACCCAGTACTTC. The chain uses TRBV9 and TRBJ2-5; 8 positions match TRBD2. Looked up from germline, CDR1 is SGDLS and CDR2 is YYNGEE. The V gene end was trimmed by 2 bases and the J gene end by 4 bases; junction bases not matched to a gene: 1. The CDR3 consists of 13 residues.

This rearrangement joins TRBV3-1 (or the pseudogene TRBV3-2) to TRBJ1-3; tentative D call: TRBD1 (5 bases). CDR1 is LGHDT, CDR2 YNNKEL, per germline (reference sequence). With 4 bases removed from V and 0 bases from J, the gap between germline ends came to 10 bases. CDR3 length: 15 residues. The CDR3 loop reads CASSPRQNSGNTIYF. Here the CDR3 DNA reads TGTGCCAGCAGCCCCCGACAGAACTCTGGAAACACCATATATTTT.

V gene TRBV10-3 combines with J gene TRBJ2-7, with 7 bases that match TRBD1. Germline values: CDR1 ENHRY, CDR2 SYGVKD. The V segment lost 7 bases and the J segment 1 base; nucleotides outside the gene matches: 4. This CDR3 has 13 residues. CDR3 region: CAINGDRSYEQYF. Written as DNA, the CDR3 is TGTGCCATCAACGGGGACAGATCCTACGAGCAGTACTTC.

V and J are TRBV5-4 and TRBJ2-7; 10 nucleotides match TRBD1. V was clipped by 4 bases and J by 5 bases; unmatched bases: 9. Germline CDR1 is SGHNT and CDR2 is YYREEE (reference sequence). The CDR3 consists of 15 residues. The CDR3 nucleotides read TGTGCCAGCAGCCCTTGGGACAGGGGAATCGACGAGCAGTACTTC. Its protein is CASSPWDRGIDEQYF.

The chain joins TRBV2 to TRBJ1-5; D is possibly TRBD1 (5 bases). Per the germline V gene, CDR1 is SNHLY and CDR2 is FYNNEI. This CDR3 has 18 residues. Trimming cost V 4 bases and J 1 base, with 20 bases left between them. The DNA of the CDR3 is TGTGCCAGCAGTGCGCGGGAGGGCAGGGTGTGGAGCAATCAGCCCCAGCATTTT. Encoded protein: CASSAREGRVWSNQPQHF.

V is TRBV6-4 and J is TRBJ1-1; a weak D match, TRBD1 (5 bases). The CDR3 extends over 14 amino acids. The V end lost 4 bases, the J end lost 1 base, and 10 bases lay between the germline ends. Germline assignment: CDR1 MRHNA and CDR2 SNTAGT. CDR3 sequence (DNA): TGTGCCAGCAGTGTCTCCGGGGGGAACACTGAAGCTTTCTTT. It encodes CASSVSGGNTEAFF.

The gene calls are TRBV6-2 or TRBV6-3 and TRBJ2-1; D is possibly TRBD2 (5 bases). Between the trimmed V and J ends, which lost 2 bases and 3 bases, there was a span of 23 bases. Germline V CDR1 and CDR2: MNHEY, SVGEGT. The CDR3 is 19 residues long. The DNA of the CDR3 is TGTGCCAGCAGTTACGGGAAATTGGACTGGTCCCGACTCTACAATGAGCAGTTCTTC. Amino acids: CASSYGKLDWSRLYNEQFF.

CDR3 bases: TGTGCCAGCAGCCAAATGGGACAGGGGGATGGCTACACCTTC. This gives the protein CASSQMGQGDGYTF. The rearrangement links TRBV4-2 to TRBJ1-2; TRBD1 agrees at 11 bases. The length of the CDR3 is 14 residues. From germline, CDR1 is LGHNA and CDR2 YNFKEQ. J lost 6 bases, V lost 2 bases, and 2 bases had no gene match.

DNA for the CDR3: TGTGCCATCAGCCGACAGGGGGTTTTGACCGGGGAGCTGTTTTTT. Translating it yields CAISRQGVLTGELFF. The chain links TRBV10-3 to TRBJ2-2; TRBD1 matches 9 bases. V lost 6 bases to trimming and J lost 5 bases; unmatched junction nucleotides: 7. The CDR3 totals 15 residues. Per germline, CDR1 ENHRY and CDR2 SYGVKD.

This clone came up once. The rearrangement uses TRBV30 and TRBJ1-2, with a possible D match to TRBD1 (6 bases). Looked up from germline, CDR1 is GTSNPN and CDR2 is SVGIG (reference sequence). The CDR3 covers 14 residues. Deletions cut 0 bases from V and 10 bases from J, with 18 bases between. The CDR3 here is CAWSVFRQALDYTF. The CDR3 bases are TGTGCCTGGAGTGTATTTCGACAGGCCCTCGACTACACCTTC.

J is TRBJ1-2 and V is TRBV28; a possible D gene is TRBD1 (6 bases). Trimming left V 3 bases short and J 8 bases short, with 10 bases between. The CDR3 spans 12 residues. Germline assignment: CDR1 MDHEN and CDR2 SYDVKM. CDR3 DNA: TGTGCCAGCAGTTTTGAGGGACACGGCTACACCTTC. As protein: CASSFEGHGYTF.

In this sample, this clone turned up once. This chain uses TRBV18 with TRBJ2-1, with 7 bases matching TRBD1. Germline loops: CDR1 KGHSH, CDR2 LQKENI. The CDR3 sequence is 17 residues long. V trimming: 4 bases; J trimming: 0 bases; junction bases outside the gene matches: 9. The CDR3 nucleotides read TGTGCCAGCTCACTCCGGACAGGATTAGACTCCTACAATGAGCAGTTCTTC. Its protein product is CASSLRTGLDSYNEQFF.

The chain employs TRBV7-3 and TRBJ2-7; D might be TRBD2 (5 bases). This CDR3 is built from 17 residues. Trimming took 4 bases from V and 0 from J, leaving 19 bases between them. The germline gives CDR1 SGHTA, CDR2 FQGTGA. CDR3 region: CASSSLGGGRSSYEQYF. The CDR3 DNA reads as TGTGCCAGCAGCTCACTGGGTGGAGGACGGAGCTCCTACGAGCAGTACTTC.

The chain uses TRBV15 and TRBJ2-5; D unresolved. Trimming pared 3 bases from V and 1 base from J, leaving 9 bases between. Germline CDR1 is LNHNV and CDR2 is YYDKDF (reference sequence). CDR3 length: 14 residues. The chain's CDR3 is CATSRLSSQETQYF. As DNA, the CDR3 is TGTGCCACCAGCAGGCTCAGTTCCCAAGAGACCCAGTACTTC.

In this sample, this clone turned up once. The rearrangement joins TRBV6-4 to TRBJ1-5; 7 bases align to TRBD1. Trimming removed 7 bases from V and 2 bases from J; junction bases left unmatched: 5. The CDR3 loop spans 14 amino acids. Germline V gene lookup returns CDR1 MRHNA and CDR2 SNTAGT. The CDR3 coding sequence is TGTGCCAGCAACGACAGGGACCGCAATCAGCCCCAGCATTTT. Translated, it gives CASNDRDRNQPQHF.

The chain has TRBV5-1 and TRBJ1-1, with D hard to call. Trimming pared 4 bases from V and 2 bases from J, leaving 15 bases between. From germline, CDR1 is SGHRS and CDR2 YFSETQ. This CDR3 contains 15 residues. The CDR3 spells CASSHQLHANTEAFF. CDR3 bases: TGCGCCAGCAGCCACCAACTTCACGCAAACACTGAAGCTTTCTTT.

On this clone: This specimen includes other DNA sequences encoding the same CDR3. V is TRBV7-3 and J is TRBJ1-1; a weak D match, TRBD1 (5 bases). The V gene lost 1 base and the J gene lost 3 bases, with 6 bases spanning the gap. Germline values: CDR1 SGHTA, CDR2 FQGTGA. The CDR3 extends over 13 amino acids. The CDR3, as DNA: TGTGCCAGCAGCTTAAGGGGCGACACTGAAGCTTTCTTT. It encodes CASSLRGDTEAFF.

The genes are TRBV10-3 and TRBJ1-5, with D tentatively TRBD1 (5 bases). The CDR3 is 14 amino acids. Germline CDR1 is ENHRY and CDR2 is SYGVKD. V dropped 0 bases and J dropped 7 bases, with 10 bases sitting between them. CDR3 coding DNA: TGTGCCATCAGTGAGTCGGGGGGTAAGCAGCCCCAGCATTTT. This translates into CAISESGGKQPQHF.

V is TRBV19 and J is TRBJ2-3, with TRBD1 matching 9 bases. Losses at the gene ends were 6 bases for V and 4 bases for J; bases not matched to a gene: 14. CDR1 and CDR2 from the germline V gene are LNHDA and SQIVND (reference sequence). This CDR3 spans 17 amino acids. The CDR3 nucleotides read TGTGCCAGTAGCCACTTGAGGAACAGGGGGCCATCAGATACGCAGTATTTT. This gives the protein CASSHLRNRGPSDTQYF.

The chain couples TRBV29-1 to TRBJ1-1; 8 bases are shared with TRBD1. J was trimmed by 4 bases and V by 8 bases; bases with no gene match: 12. The CDR3 is 14 residues long. Germline CDR1 is SQVTM and CDR2 is ANQGSEA. The CDR3 here is CSSNPGQGSTEAFF. CDR3 DNA sequence: TGCAGCAGTAACCCCGGACAGGGATCCACTGAAGCTTTCTTT.